The 30 T cell receptor beta chains given below trace back to one sample, sequenced in a study of cytomegalovirus exposure and HLA in healthy donors. The PCR used 60 Vbeta and 13 Jbeta primers. Only in-frame clones appear in the TCRdb table, and some are missing; sequencing was by immunoSEQ multiplex PCR. The repertoire shows about 99,000 clones; the top ten hold 3% to 3.5%. Material: PBMCs. Receptors originate from a man in his forties or fifties in good health and CMV-seronegative.

The chain combines TRBV11-2 with TRBJ1-4; 9 bases map to TRBD1. After removal of 3 bases from V and 8 bases from J, the junction contained 4 bases not matched to a gene. This CDR3 spans 14 amino acids. In germline, CDR1 is SGHAT, CDR2 FQNNGV. In DNA, the CDR3 is TGTGCCAGCAGCTTTCGACAGGGGGGGGAAAAACTGTTTTTT. Translated, it gives CASSFRQGGEKLFF.

The genes are TRBV7-8 and TRBJ2-6, with TRBD1 matching 7 bases. The CDR3 sequence is 18 residues long. CDR1 and CDR2 from the germline V gene are SGHVS and FQNEAQ. The V segment lost 2 bases and the J segment 0 bases; nucleotides outside the gene matches: 7. Here the CDR3 reads CASSLPRDRSSGANVLTF. The CDR3 bases are TGTGCCAGCAGCTTACCCCGGGACAGAAGCTCTGGGGCCAACGTCCTGACTTTC.

The J gene is TRBJ2-3, the V gene TRBV4-2, with 7 bases that match TRBD2. Germline V gene data show CDR1 as LGHNA and CDR2 as YNFKEQ. The CDR3 has 18 amino acids. V lost 4 bases and J lost 0; bases outside the gene matches: 13. Here the CDR3 reads CASSLQGTSDTSTDTQYF. CDR3 bases: TGTGCCAGCAGCCTCCAAGGAACTAGCGATACTAGCACAGATACGCAGTATTTT.

As DNA, the CDR3 is TGTGCCAGTAGTAAACAGACCTGGACAGGGCCTGCAACTAATGAAAAACTGTTTTTT. Encoded protein: CASSKQTWTGPATNEKLFF. The gene calls are TRBV19 and TRBJ1-4; 8 bases agree with TRBD1. Trimming took 4 bases from V and 0 from J; bases not matched to a gene: 13. CDR3 size: 19 residues. From germline, CDR1 is LNHDA and CDR2 SQIVND (reference sequence).

The chain joins TRBV5-8 to TRBJ1-2; a possible D gene is TRBD1 (6 bases). The CDR3 consists of 15 residues. Trimming took off 4 bases at V and 2 bases at J, with 15 bases between the two ends. CDR1 and CDR2 (germline): SGHTS, YDEGEE. In nucleotides, the CDR3 is TGTGCCAGCAGCACACGGACAGCGAACAACTATGGCTACACCTTC. Its protein is CASSTRTANNYGYTF. The whole variable domain, filled in from reference TRBV5-8 and TRBJ1-2, reads EAGVTQSPTHLIKTRGQQATLRCSPISGHTSVYWYQQALGLGLQFLLWYDEGEERNRGNFPPRFSGRQFPNYSSELNVNALELEDSALYLCASSTRTANNYGYTFGSGTRLTVV.

The chain couples TRBV11-2 to TRBJ1-1, with 7 bases identical to TRBD1. Trimming at V came to 3 bases and at J to 11 bases, leaving 6 bases not matched to a gene. The CDR3 extends over 12 amino acids. From germline, CDR1 is SGHAT and CDR2 FQNNGV. Here the CDR3 reads CASSFGQAAAFF. CDR3 nucleotides: TGTGCCAGCAGCTTCGGACAGGCCGCGGCTTTCTTT.

The rearrangement joins TRBV18 to TRBJ2-7, with 11 positions matching TRBD2. There are 17 residues in the CDR3. Germline assignment: CDR1 KGHSH and CDR2 LQKENI. The J segment lost 0 bases and the V segment lost 1 base, leaving 5 bases of the junction unmatched. CDR3 amino acids: CASSPLASGGLSYEQYF. The CDR3, as DNA: TGTGCCAGCTCACCACTGGCTAGCGGGGGGCTCTCCTACGAGCAGTACTTC.

This rearrangement joins TRBV19 to TRBJ1-3, with 7 bases fitting TRBD1. The germline V gene encodes CDR1 LNHDA and CDR2 SQIVND (reference sequence). CDR3 length: 15 residues. V gave up 4 bases and J gave up 4 bases; unmatched junction bases: 7. CDR3 amino acids: CASSTQGGDGNTIYF. The CDR3, as DNA: TGTGCCAGTAGTACACAAGGGGGCGACGGAAACACCATATATTTT. Filled out from reference TRBV19 and TRBJ1-3, the complete variable domain reads DGGITQSPKYLFRKEGQNVTLSCEQNLNHDAMYWYRQDPGQGLRLIYYSQIVNDFQKGDIAEGYSVSREKKESFPLTVTSAQKNPTAFYLCASSTQGGDGNTIYFGEGSWLTVV.

This chain uses TRBV12-2 with TRBJ2-1; the table assigns TRBD2, which was not confirmed against the DNA. TRBV12-2 is given as a pseudogene. The CDR3 runs to 15 residues. CDR3 in amino acids: CASRPRLAVYNEQFF. CDR3 sequence (DNA): TGTGCAAGTCGCCCCCGACTAGCGGTCTACAATGAGCAGTTCTTC.

This chain uses TRBV29-1 with TRBJ2-7; 13 bases are a match to TRBD2. This CDR3 is built from 13 residues. CDR1 is SQVTM, CDR2 ANQGSEA, per germline. V lost 7 bases and J lost 9; bases outside the gene matches: 9. The CDR3 here is CSGRTSGSGVQYF. CDR3 DNA sequence: TGCAGCGGTAGGACTAGCGGGAGTGGGGTGCAGTACTTC.

V is TRBV13 and J is TRBJ2-3; D unclear. The CDR3 spans 15 residues. V dropped 1 base and J dropped 0 bases, with 8 bases sitting between them. Per germline, CDR1 PRHDT and CDR2 FYEKMQ (reference sequence). CDR3 in amino acids: CASSLVPRSTDTQYF. CDR3 nucleotide sequence: TGTGCCAGCAGCTTAGTCCCCAGAAGCACAGATACGCAGTATTTT. Using reference TRBV13 and TRBJ2-3 for the parts outside the CDR3, the full variable domain is AAGVIQSPRHLIKEKRETATLKCYPIPRHDTVYWYQQGPGQDPQFLISFYEKMQSDKGSIPDRFSAQQFSDYHSELNMSSLELGDSALYFCASSLVPRSTDTQYFGPGTRLTVL.

The V gene is TRBV10-3, the J gene TRBJ1-1, with a tentative D call TRBD1 (5 bases). V lost 11 bases and J lost 1, with 29 bases in between. This CDR3 contains 18 residues. The germline CDR1 and CDR2 sequences are ENHRY and SYGVKD. The CDR3: CAVGTSERMGQPNTEAFF. CDR3 bases: TGTGCCGTCGGCACTTCTGAACGTATGGGGCAACCGAACACTGAAGCTTTCTTT.

The rearrangement links TRBV7-9 to TRBJ1-4; the D is unclear. V dropped 1 base and J dropped 7 bases, with 7 bases sitting between them. The CDR3 runs 13 residues. Germline V gives CDR1 SEHNR, CDR2 FQNEAQ (reference sequence). The CDR3 nucleotides are TGTGCCAGCAGCTTAGGAGGAATTGAAAAACTGTTTTTT. Protein product: CASSLGGIEKLFF.

The V gene is TRBV5-1, the J gene TRBJ1-1; D is perhaps TRBD1 (5 bases). This CDR3 contains 15 residues. V was cut by 2 bases and J by 3 bases, with 14 bases left in between. Germline loops: CDR1 SGHRS, CDR2 YFSETQ. This CDR3 reads CASSLKGVLDTEAFF. The CDR3 nucleotides read TGCGCCAGCAGCTTAAAAGGGGTTTTGGACACTGAAGCTTTCTTT.

The chain uses TRBV10-1 and TRBJ2-5, with TRBD2 matching over 9 bases. Germline CDR1 and CDR2: WNHNN and SYGVQD (reference sequence). The junction had 4 bases not matched to a gene; V was cut back by 0 bases and J by 2 bases. The length of the CDR3 is 16 residues. Here the CDR3 DNA reads TGCGCCAGCAGTGAGTCAGAAGCGGGAGGTCAAGAGACCCAGTACTTC. This sequence encodes CASSESEAGGQETQYF.

Regarding this clone: Other nucleotide sequences from this sample produce the same CDR3. V and J are TRBV7-9 and TRBJ2-7; D is undetermined. Germline V gene data show CDR1 as SEHNR and CDR2 as FQNEAQ (reference sequence). V was shortened by 4 bases and J by 4 bases, with 5 bases between the two germline ends. The CDR3 loop spans 11 amino acids. The CDR3 coding sequence is TGTGCCAGCAGCTCCTATTACGAGCAGTACTTC. Its protein product is CASSSYYEQYF.

This chain connects TRBV6-1 to TRBJ2-7; 11 nucleotides line up with TRBD2. There are 15 residues in the CDR3. Germline V gene sequence: CDR1 MNHNS, CDR2 SASEGT. The J segment lost 5 bases and the V segment lost 4 bases, leaving 7 bases of the junction unmatched. The chain's CDR3 is CASSGLAGGGHEQYF. As DNA, the CDR3 is TGTGCCAGCAGTGGGCTAGCGGGAGGTGGCCACGAGCAGTACTTC.

This chain uses TRBV19 with TRBJ2-5, with TRBD2 matching 14 bases. In germline, CDR1 is LNHDA, CDR2 SQIVND (reference sequence). The junction had 23 bases not matched to a gene; V was cut back by 3 bases and J by 5 bases. This CDR3 is built from 22 residues. The CDR3 DNA follows: TGTGCCAGTAGTATCCGCGCCCAGGGACTAGCGGGGGCCCGGACCTTCTGGGAGACCCAGTACTTC. It encodes CASSIRAQGLAGARTFWETQYF.

The CDR3 DNA reads as TGTGCCAGCAGTTCAGGGGGCCGGGTAGGGGGCGTGGATGGCTACACCTTC. Its protein product is CASSSGGRVGGVDGYTF. This chain joins TRBV28 and TRBJ1-2; TRBD1 aligns across 8 bases. The CDR3 runs 17 residues. The V and J ends lost 4 bases and 6 bases, in that order; junction bases with no gene match: 16. Germline V CDR1 and CDR2: MDHEN, SYDVKM.

The chain uses TRBV16 and TRBJ2-1, with TRBD1 identical over 11 bases. Trimming removed 6 bases from V and 6 bases from J; junction bases left unmatched: 1. Germline V gene data show CDR1 as KGHSY and CDR2 as FQNENV. This CDR3 has 13 residues. CDR3 amino acids: CASRGTGGNEQFF. The CDR3 coding sequence is TGTGCCAGCAGAGGGACAGGGGGCAATGAGCAGTTCTTC.

The CDR3: CASSRLAGGGNNEQFF. The CDR3 DNA reads TGTGCCAGTAGCAGACTAGCGGGAGGGGGAAACAATGAGCAGTTCTTC. The V and J genes are TRBV19 and TRBJ2-1; 14 positions agree with TRBD2. CDR1 and CDR2 (germline): LNHDA, SQIVND (reference sequence). V shed 6 bases, J shed 5 bases, and the junction held 6 bases outside the gene matches. This CDR3 has 16 residues.

The rearrangement links TRBV18 to TRBJ1-3; the D gene is possibly TRBD1 (6 bases). This CDR3 is 16 amino acids long. Germline V gives CDR1 KGHSH, CDR2 LQKENI. With 5 bases removed from V and 4 bases from J, the gap between germline ends came to 18 bases. CDR3 nucleotides: TGTGCCAGCTCAGCGGTCCGGGGGGCATCGGGAAACACCATATATTTT. It translates to CASSAVRGASGNTIYF.

This chain joins TRBV2 and TRBJ2-3; D may be TRBD2 (5 bases). The CDR3 has 14 residues. The V end was cut by 7 bases, the J end by 2 bases, with 13 bases between. From germline, CDR1 is SNHLY and CDR2 FYNNEI. The CDR3 loop is CASKVDSHTDTQYF. The CDR3 DNA sequence: TGTGCCAGCAAAGTGGACTCTCACACAGATACGCAGTATTTT.

The chain's CDR3 is CASTLQGYQQQAQYF. The CDR3, as DNA: TGTGCCAGCACCCTACAGGGGTACCAGCAACAGGCCCAGTACTTC. J is TRBJ2-5 and V is TRBV7-9, with 7 bases fitting TRBD1. The CDR3 length is 15 residues. Trimming cost V 7 bases and J 9 bases; bases outside gene matches: 17. The germline gives CDR1 SEHNR, CDR2 FQNEAQ (reference sequence).

The chain recombines TRBV5-4 with TRBJ2-1, with D unresolved. Germline CDR1 SGHNT, CDR2 YYREEE (reference sequence). Trimming took 4 bases from V and 0 from J, leaving 14 bases between them. The length of the CDR3 is 16 residues. The DNA for the CDR3 is TGTGCCAGCAGCCCCTATGACTTGAGCTCCTACAATGAGCAGTTCTTC. Protein product: CASSPYDLSSYNEQFF. The full variable domain, in which reference TRBV5-4 and TRBJ2-1 provide the parts outside the CDR3, is ETGVTQSPTHLIKTRGQQVTLRCSSQSGHNTVSWYQQALGQGPQFIFQYYREEENGRGNFPPRFSGLQFPNYSSELNVNALELDDSALYLCASSPYDLSSYNEQFFGPGTRLTVL.

The chain uses TRBV5-1 and TRBJ2-3; maybe TRBD1 (5 bases). Germline V gene sequence: CDR1 SGHRS, CDR2 YFSETQ. Trimming took off 4 bases at V and 3 bases at J, with 12 bases between the two ends. The CDR3 is 14 amino acids. For the CDR3, the DNA is TGCGCCAGCAGCCCCATTCAGGGTACAGATACGCAGTATTTT. As protein: CASSPIQGTDTQYF.

This chain's CDR3 is CASSPTGGGKQPQHF. CDR3 bases: TGTGCCAGCAGTCCGACAGGGGGCGGGAAGCAGCCCCAGCATTTT. The chain uses TRBV28 and TRBJ1-5; TRBD1 matches at 10 bases. The J segment lost 7 bases and the V segment lost 5 bases, leaving 8 bases of the junction unmatched. Per the germline V gene, CDR1 is MDHEN and CDR2 is SYDVKM. The length of the CDR3 is 15 residues.

V is TRBV19 and J is TRBJ1-2; D is possibly TRBD1 (5 bases). Trimming stripped 4 bases from V and 7 bases from J, with 13 bases between. CDR3 size: 13 residues. CDR1 LNHDA and CDR2 SQIVND come from the germline V gene (reference sequence). The CDR3 protein is CASSTRVTGGYTF. For the CDR3, the DNA is TGTGCCAGTAGTACCAGGGTCACTGGTGGCTACACCTTC.

Here the CDR3 DNA reads TGTGCCAGCAGCTTAAGGAGATTCCTAGACTATGGCTACACCTTC. It encodes CASSLRRFLDYGYTF. The chain uses TRBV13 and TRBJ1-2; D is uncertain. Trimming left V 2 bases short and J 3 bases short, with 13 bases between. The length of the CDR3 is 15 residues. In germline, CDR1 is PRHDT, CDR2 FYEKMQ (reference sequence).

V and J are TRBV19 and TRBJ1-5; 7 bases line up with TRBD1. V lost 7 bases, J lost 2 bases, and 8 bases stayed unmatched. Per germline, CDR1 LNHDA and CDR2 SQIVND (reference sequence). This CDR3 is built from 15 residues. DNA of the CDR3: TGTGCCAGTACCCCTTGGGGGACAGGCAATCAGCCCCAGCATTTT. It specifies CASTPWGTGNQPQHF.